This T cell receptor beta chain was profiled in a study of CD8 T cells in ankylosing spondylitis. Study-level points and caveats: In ankylosing spondylitis blood, a motif of eight highly homologous TCR beta variants appeared characteristic.

Of note for this clonotype: The antigen remains undetermined.

Germline V gene sequence: CDR1 DFQATT, CDR2 SNEGSKA (reference sequence). The V segment lost 6 bases and the J segment 3 bases; nucleotides outside the gene matches: 9. This CDR3 is built from 15 residues. Each CDR3 protein is one row after TCRdb ran MiXCR on the 5' RACE reads. The sample carries 200,000 or so distinct CDR3 sequences, about 20% recorded once. The specimen was blood, either unsorted or a sorted T cell fraction (not recorded which). The receptor was derived from a male donor aged 5-29 years with ankylosing spondylitis or in good health (not recorded which). The chain employs TRBV20-1 and TRBJ2-3; TRBD2 aligns across 10 bases. CDR3: CSANPGTSVTDTQYF. In DNA form, the CDR3 reads TGCAGTGCCAATCCCGGGACTAGCGTAACAGATACGCAGTATTTT.